The 8 T cell receptor beta chains in this list originate from one sample, sequenced in a study of CD8+ T cells in alopecia areata. cDNA prepared by RNA extraction and subsequent reverse transcription served as the template for sequencing. Only in-frame clones appear in the TCRdb table, and some are missing; sequencing was by immunoSEQ multiplex PCR. The table records 150,000 to 200,000 clones, around 54% of them present only once. Sequencing was done on a sample of CD4+ T cells sorted from blood. These receptors all come from a human donor in good health.

This clone has a count of ten or more. The chain carries TRBV5-6 and TRBJ2-4; TRBD1 agrees at 8 bases. After removal of 2 bases from V and 3 bases from J, the junction contained 7 bases not matched to a gene. This CDR3 region has 16 residues. Germline V CDR1 and CDR2: SGHDT, YYEEEE. The CDR3 protein is CASSFFLGQVKNIQYF. The CDR3 nucleotides are TGTGCCAGCAGCTTTTTTCTGGGACAGGTCAAAAACATTCAGTACTTC. The complete variable domain, with remaining parts taken from reference TRBV5-6 and TRBJ2-4, reads DAGVTQSPTHLIKTRGQQVTLRCSPKSGHDTVSWYQQALGQGPQFIFQYYEEEERQRGNFPDRFSGHQFPNYSSELNVNALLLGDSALYLCASSFFLGQVKNIQYFGAGTRLSVL.

The J gene is TRBJ2-7, the V gene TRBV23-1; D not certain. TRBV23-1 is treated as an ORF (open reading frame) with a function not yet certain. With 4 bases removed from V and 5 bases from J, the gap between germline ends came to 3 bases. The CDR3 is 10 amino acids. For the CDR3, the DNA is TGCGCCAGCAGTCGTCACGAGCAGTACTTC. Protein sequence: CASSRHEQYF.

The genes are TRBV7-8 and TRBJ2-1, with 11 bases identical to TRBD2. J gave up 3 bases and V 1 base, and 2 bases lay outside the gene matches. Germline assignment: CDR1 SGHVS and CDR2 FQNEAQ. The CDR3 totals 16 residues. The CDR3 loop reads CASSLEGTSGYNEQFF. The CDR3 DNA is TGTGCCAGCAGCTTAGAGGGGACTAGCGGCTACAATGAGCAGTTCTTC. The whole variable domain, filled in from reference TRBV7-8 and TRBJ2-1, reads GAGVSQSPRYKVAKRGQDVALRCDPISGHVSLFWYQQALGQGPEFLTYFQNEAQLDKSGLPSDRFFAERPEGSVSTLKIQRTQQEDSAVYLCASSLEGTSGYNEQFFGPGTRLTVL.

The chain is built from TRBV29-1 and TRBJ2-3; 8 bases line up with TRBD1. J gave up 6 bases and V 7 bases, and 9 bases lay outside the gene matches. The CDR3 spans 13 residues. Germline lookup yields CDR1 SQVTM and CDR2 ANQGSEA. CDR3 amino acids: CSARQGIGDTQYF. The CDR3 DNA sequence: TGCAGCGCTCGACAGGGGATTGGGGATACGCAGTATTTT.

The chain links TRBV5-1 to TRBJ2-2; D ambiguous. The CDR3 loop spans 15 amino acids. The V gene's germline CDR1 is SGHRS and CDR2 YFSETQ. Trimming removed 0 bases at V and 0 bases at J, with 6 bases between. The CDR3 DNA is TGCGCCAGCAGCTTGGCGGCTGCGAACACCGGGGAGCTGTTTTTT. Amino acids: CASSLAAANTGELFF.

The chain employs TRBV5-1 and TRBJ2-4, with D possibly being TRBD2 (5 bases). This CDR3 is built from 14 residues. Trimming cost V 2 bases and J 1 base, with 7 bases left between them. CDR1 SGHRS and CDR2 YFSETQ come from the germline V gene. The CDR3 loop is CASSFGNAKNIQYF. CDR3 DNA sequence: TGCGCCAGCAGCTTCGGGAATGCCAAAAACATTCAGTACTTC.

The chain links TRBV30 to TRBJ2-1; TRBD1 is a possible D gene (6 bases). The CDR3 is 13 residues long. Germline V CDR1 and CDR2: GTSNPN, SVGIG (reference sequence). Trimming pared 0 bases from V and 4 bases from J, leaving 7 bases between. The CDR3 loop is CAWSVQGYNEQFF. The CDR3 DNA is TGTGCCTGGAGTGTCCAGGGGTACAATGAGCAGTTCTTC. Full variable domain (remainder filled in from reference TRBV30 and TRBJ2-1): SQTIHQWPATLVQPVGSPLSLECTVEGTSNPNLYWYRQAAGRGLQLLFYSVGIGQISSEVPQNLSASRPQDRQFILSSKKLLLSDSGFYLCAWSVQGYNEQFFGPGTRLTVL.

About this clone: Within the sample, other DNA sequences also encode this same CDR3. The V gene is TRBV7-9, the J gene TRBJ2-7; 8 bases fit TRBD1. Looked up from germline, CDR1 is SEHNR and CDR2 is FQNEAQ (reference sequence). The CDR3 consists of 14 residues. Germline trimming cut 5 bases from V and 3 bases from J; bases unmatched to any gene: 6. The CDR3: CASSLGQGNYEQYF. CDR3 nucleotide sequence: TGTGCCAGCAGCCTAGGACAGGGAAACTACGAGCAGTACTTC.